This T cell receptor beta chain emerged from a study of T cells in women clearing cervical HPV infection. Study background: Controls were women whose single incident HPV16 infection cleared within 12 months without precancer or cancer.

immunoSEQ multiplex PCR used an average of 1200 ng genomic DNA. Generated by immunoSEQ multiplex PCR, the TCRdb table keeps only in-frame clones and is missing some. The listing contains tens of thousands of clones. This CDR3 comprises 14 residues. CDR1 SGHAT and CDR2 FQNNGV come from the germline V gene. After removal of 1 base from V and 6 bases from J, the junction contained 6 bases not matched to a gene. Regarding this clone: Its specificity is not known. The read finishes 3 residues shy of the CDR3 end, and the germline J gene is used to complete it.

Study results and caveats: Effector/memory and HPV-specific T cells were not isolated, and association timing is unknown.

This clonotype originated in a woman aged 18 to 75 with a cervical HPV16 infection that either progressed to CIN3+ or cleared (not recorded which). Sample: blood buffy coat. The rearrangement joins TRBV11-2 to TRBJ2-7, with 7 bases aligning to TRBD1. The CDR3 DNA, read in part, is TGTGCCAGCAGCTTAGGCCAGGGGGTTAGCGAG. Protein: CASSLGQGVSE. In full, the CDR3 is CASSLGQGVSEQYF.